This T cell receptor (beta chain) stems from a study of blood T cell repertoires in COVID-19 (dated by TCRdb to the early 2020s). For the study in its entirety: Collaborator samples came from the United States, Italy and Spain and covered acute and convalescent phases of COVID-19. The prospective study material was composed of cDNA or gDNA derived from T cells, B-cell-depleted T cells, or PBMCs. The dataset comprised deeply sampled blood TCRbeta repertoires from subjects exposed to, actively infected with, or recovered from COVID-19. The repertoires were made available in a free public database intended to serve as a resource for research on the immune response to SARS-CoV-2. Samples came from the ongoing ImmuneRACE study (first 160 participants) plus 1,254 subjects from 6 global collaborators. The sample metadata nearly always contained a de-identified subject ID, COVID-19 status, age in years and sex. Where available, HLA class I and class II types were taken from metadata supplied by the sample provider and were not determined by assay-based typing. Points the paper makes about the study in general: The quantity of clinical and demographic metadata differed by source and by participant and was supplied without curation.

The immunoSEQ Assay, a bias-controlled multiplex PCR, was used to amplify TCRbeta CDR3 regions from genomic DNA. The original methods were these. Nucleated cell counts per sample were estimated from amplification of reference gene primers within the assay. Sequence reads were collapsed and filtered to measure the absolute abundance of every unique TCRbeta CDR3 rearrangement. Productive Simpson clonality was computed per sample as the square root of Simpson's diversity index over productive rearrangements. TCRdb limited this immuneACCESS table to in-frame rearrangements with V and J called. A share of clones is missing; checked studies link under half to unresolved V genes, and the rest is unexplained. Clonal size and the V and J genes are those of that table, whereas D and trimming came from the DNA. The sample has 170,000 or so clones on record, around 86% of them singletons. The leading ten clones occupy 7.5% to 10% of the sample.

This clone has only one observation. There is no known antigen for this receptor. The record has no base qualities; no much larger clone is one base away. V loses 8 bases of germline sequence and J loses 0 bases, and the interval between the two ends is 10 bases. The CDR3 has 13 amino acids, counting the end cysteine and phenylalanine. Only CDR3 DNA is held: 39 bases, read in frame from base 1. Based on the germline V gene, the CDR1 and CDR2 sequences are MDHEN and SYDVKM. Whole blood was collected in K2EDTA tubes by collaborating institutions according to the institutions' own protocols. For TCRbeta analysis, collaborators shipped samples as frozen whole blood, isolated PBMCs, or DNA extracted from either of those sample types.

The specimen sequenced was peripheral blood. The chain links TRBV28 with TRBJ1-2; too little of a D gene remains to name it. The sequence derives from a man aged 45-65 years with active or convalescent COVID-19. The CDR3 is CASFQASNYGYTF. Here is the DNA: TGTGCCAGCTTTCAGGCCTCTAACTATGGCTACACCTTC.